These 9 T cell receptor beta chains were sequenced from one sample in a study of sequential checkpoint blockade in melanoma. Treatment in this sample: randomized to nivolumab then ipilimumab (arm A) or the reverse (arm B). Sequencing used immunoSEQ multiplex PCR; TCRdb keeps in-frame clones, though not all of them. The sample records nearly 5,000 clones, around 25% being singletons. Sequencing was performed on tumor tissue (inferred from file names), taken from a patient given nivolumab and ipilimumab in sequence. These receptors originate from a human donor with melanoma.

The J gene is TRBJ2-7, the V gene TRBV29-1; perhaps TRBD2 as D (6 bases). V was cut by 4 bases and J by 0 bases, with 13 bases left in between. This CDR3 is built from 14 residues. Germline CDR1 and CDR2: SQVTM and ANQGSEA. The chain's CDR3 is CSVVEGTPSYEQYF. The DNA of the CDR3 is TGCAGCGTTGTGGAGGGGACCCCCTCCTACGAGCAGTACTTC.

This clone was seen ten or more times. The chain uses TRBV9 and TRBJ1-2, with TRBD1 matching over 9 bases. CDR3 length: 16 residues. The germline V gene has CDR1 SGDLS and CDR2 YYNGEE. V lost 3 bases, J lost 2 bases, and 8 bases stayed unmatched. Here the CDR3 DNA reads TGTGCCAGCAGCGGACTTGGGACAGGGAGAAACTATGGCTACACCTTC. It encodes CASSGLGTGRNYGYTF.

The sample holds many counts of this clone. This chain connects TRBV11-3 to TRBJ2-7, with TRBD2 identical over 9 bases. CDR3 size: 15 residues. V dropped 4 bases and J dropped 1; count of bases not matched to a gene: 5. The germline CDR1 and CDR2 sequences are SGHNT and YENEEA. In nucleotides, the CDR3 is TGTGCCAGCAGCTCCAGACTAGCGGCTTCCTACGAGCAGTACTTC. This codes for CASSSRLAASYEQYF.

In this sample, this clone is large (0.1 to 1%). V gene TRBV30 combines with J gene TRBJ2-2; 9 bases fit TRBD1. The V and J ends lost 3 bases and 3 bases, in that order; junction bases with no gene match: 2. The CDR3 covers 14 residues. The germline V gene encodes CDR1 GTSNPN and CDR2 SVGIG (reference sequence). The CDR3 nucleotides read TGTGCCTGGAGACAGGGGGCGTACACCGGGGAGCTGTTTTTT. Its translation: CAWRQGAYTGELFF.

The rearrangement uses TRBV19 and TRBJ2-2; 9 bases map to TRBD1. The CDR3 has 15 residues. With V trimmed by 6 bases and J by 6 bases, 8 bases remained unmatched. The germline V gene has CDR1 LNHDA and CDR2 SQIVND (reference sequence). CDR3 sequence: CASRRGQGTAGELFF. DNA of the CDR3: TGTGCCAGTAGGCGGGGACAGGGTACGGCCGGGGAGCTGTTTTTT.

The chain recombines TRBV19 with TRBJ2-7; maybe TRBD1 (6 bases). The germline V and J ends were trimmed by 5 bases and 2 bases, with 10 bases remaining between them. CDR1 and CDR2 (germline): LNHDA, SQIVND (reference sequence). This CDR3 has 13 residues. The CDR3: CASSVGQAYEQYF. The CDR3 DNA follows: TGTGCCAGTAGTGTGGGACAAGCCTACGAGCAGTACTTC.

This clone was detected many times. The CDR3 sequence: CAITVDTGELFF. CDR3 bases: TGTGCCATCACGGTGGACACCGGGGAGCTGTTTTTT. The genes are TRBV6-8 and TRBJ2-2, with no clear D. V lost 10 bases to trimming and J lost 3 bases, with 9 bases between them. The CDR3 length is 12 residues. CDR1 is MNHGY and CDR2 is SAAAGT in the germline V gene.

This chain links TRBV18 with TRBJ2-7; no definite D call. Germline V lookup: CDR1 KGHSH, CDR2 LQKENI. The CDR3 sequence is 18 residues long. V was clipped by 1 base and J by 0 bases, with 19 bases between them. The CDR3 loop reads CASSPRSVTRRDSYEQYF. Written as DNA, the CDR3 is TGTGCCAGCTCACCACGAAGCGTTACACGTCGAGACTCCTACGAGCAGTACTTC.

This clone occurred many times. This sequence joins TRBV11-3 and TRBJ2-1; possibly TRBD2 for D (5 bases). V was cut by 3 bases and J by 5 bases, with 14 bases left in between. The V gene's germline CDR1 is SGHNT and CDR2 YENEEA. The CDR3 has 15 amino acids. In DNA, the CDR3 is TGTGCCAGCAGCTTTTCAAGCGGCTTAGACAATGAGCAGTTCTTC. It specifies CASSFSSGLDNEQFF.